This T cell receptor (beta chain) was sequenced in a study of beta chain features in type 1 diabetes. Study-wide results and limits: Type 1 diabetes patients had moderately but significantly shorter TCRB CDR3s in all four CD4+ subsets.

The J segment lost 4 bases and the V segment lost 6 bases, leaving 4 bases of the junction unmatched. Germline assignment: CDR1 SGHTA and CDR2 FQGNSA. The CDR3 is 15 amino acids. The investigators reverse transcribed all of the isolated RNA, so they sequenced expressed TCRB transcripts. Only in-frame clones appear in the TCRdb table, and some are missing; sequencing was by immunoSEQ multiplex PCR. The sample carries around 250,000 clones, roughly 14% recorded once. Only a few counts were recorded for this clone. Its antigen is still unknown. What was sequenced was naive CD4+ T cells from blood. This chain connects TRBV7-2 to TRBJ2-1, with TRBD2 matching 12 bases. This TCR derives from a man aged 25-45 years with type 1 diabetes. The CDR3 sequence is CASRPTSGSYNEQFF. DNA of the CDR3: TGTGCCAGCAGGCCGACTAGCGGGAGTTACAATGAGCAGTTCTTC.